The rows below give T cell receptor beta chains drawn from one sample of a study of blood T cell repertoires in COVID-19. The method was immunoSEQ multiplex PCR; TCRdb's version includes in-frame clones alone and lacks a portion of them. The sample holds roughly 150,000 clones; more than 70% are singletons and the top ten take around 2%. The specimen sequenced was peripheral blood. The source is a man aged 50 to 60 who had recovered from COVID-19. Both conserved end residues are part of each CDR3. The D gene is left open where the match is weak. The size of a clone is reported for some rows only, either as once, few or many, or as a class for expanded clones.

clone_size | d_call | j_call | v_call | cdr3_nt | cdr3_aa
. | TRBD1 | TRBJ2-5 | TRBV2 | TGTGCCAGCAGTGACGGACAGGGGTCCCCTGGGACCCAGTACTTC | CASSDGQGSPGTQYF
. | TRBD2 | TRBJ2-1 | TRBV7-9 | TGTGCCAAAAGTAGACTAGCGGGAGTTAATGAGCAGTTCTTC | CAKSRLAGVNEQFF
. | TRBD2 | TRBJ2-7 | TRBV19 | TGTGCCAGTAGTGAAGGCGGGACTAGCGGGCCGTACGAGCAGTACTTC | CASSEGGTSGPYEQYF
. | TRBD2 | TRBJ2-1 | TRBV7-3 | TGTGCCAGCAGCCGGGAGGGTCGGGGCAATGAGCAGTTCTTC | CASSREGRGNEQFF
. | . | TRBJ2-7 | TRBV6-6 | TGTGCCAGCAGTTACCCCGACAGAAACGAGCAGTACTTC | CASSYPDRNEQYF
. | . | TRBJ1-4 | TRBV28 | TGTGCCAGCTCCGACCCAGGCAGTTATAATGAAAAACTGTTTTTT | CASSDPGSYNEKLFF
once | TRBD2 | TRBJ2-7 | TRBV11-2 | TGTGCCAGCAGCTTCGAGGGGACTAGCGGGAGGTACGAGCAGTACTTC | CASSFEGTSGRYEQYF
once | TRBD1 | TRBJ2-2 | TRBV29-1 | TGCAGCGGACAGGGGATGAACACCGGGGAGCTGTTTTTT | CSGQGMNTGELFF
. | . | TRBJ2-7 | TRBV9 | TGTGCCAGCAGCGTAGCGATTGGAGGTACCTACGAGCAGTACTTC | CASSVAIGGTYEQYF
. | TRBD1 | TRBJ2-3 | TRBV29-1 | TGCAGCGTCCCGGGACAGGGGGCAGATACGCAGTATTTT | CSVPGQGADTQYF
. | TRBD2 | TRBJ2-2 | TRBV19 | TGTGCCAGTAGTCTGCTCGGGACTAGCGGGAGGACCGGGGAGCTGTTTTTT | CASSLLGTSGRTGELFF
. | . | TRBJ1-2 | TRBV29-1 | TGCAGCGTTGAAGATTACGGGAGCTATGGCTACACCTTC | CSVEDYGSYGYTF
. | . | TRBJ2-6 | TRBV5-8 | TGTGCCAGCAGCCGGGGGAGCTCTGGGGCCAACGTCCTGACTTTC | CASSRGSSGANVLTF
once | . | TRBJ2-3 | TRBV12-5 | TGTGCTAGTGCTACCGACGAGGGCGGAGGGGATACGCAGTATTTT | CASATDEGGGDTQYF
. | . | TRBJ1-3 | TRBV7-2 | TGTGCCAGCAGCTCCGGGAGCGCAGGAAACACCATATATTTT | CASSSGSAGNTIYF
. | . | TRBJ2-7 | TRBV7-2 | TGTGCCAGCAGCCCCTCCCCAGCGGAGGCGGCGTACGAGCAGTACTTC | CASSPSPAEAAYEQYF
. | . | TRBJ1-1 | TRBV29-1 | TGCAGCGTTGAAGATCTCGTAGGGAGAGGCACTGAAGCTTTCTTT | CSVEDLVGRGTEAFF
once | TRBD2 | TRBJ2-3 | TRBV5-1 | TGCGCCAGCAGCTTTAGAGAGCGGGGGGGCACAGATACGCAGTATTTT | CASSFRERGGTDTQYF
once | . | TRBJ1-2 | TRBV9 | TGTGCCAGCAGCGTATATCCGGTACTCTATGGCTACACCTTC | CASSVYPVLYGYTF
once | . | TRBJ2-1 | TRBV27 | TGTGCCAGCAGTTTTCCCCCACCTATCAATGAGCAGTTCTTC | CASSFPPPINEQFF
. | TRBD1 | TRBJ2-7 | TRBV6-2/TRBV6-3 | TGTGCCAGCAGTATCCAGGGGGCGAATTACGAGCAGTACTTC | CASSIQGANYEQYF
. | . | TRBJ1-1 | TRBV2 | TGTGCCAGCAGTTACCTCGGGTATACTGAAGCTTTCTTT | CASSYLGYTEAFF
. | . | TRBJ1-2 | TRBV27 | TGTGCCAGCAGTACACGGCCGGGTTGGCAGGGCTACACCTTC | CASSTRPGWQGYTF
. | TRBD1 | TRBJ1-1 | TRBV4-3 | TGCGCCAGCAGCCCTGGACAGGGTTGGACTGAAGCTTTCTTT | CASSPGQGWTEAFF
. | TRBD2 | TRBJ2-1 | TRBV7-2 | TGTGCCAGCAGCCCGAGACTAGCGCGTACGATCAATGAGCAGTTCTTC | CASSPRLARTINEQFF
. | TRBD1 | TRBJ2-3 | TRBV7-8 | TGTGCCAGCAGCTTCGGACGAAGACAGGGGGGGGATACGCAGTATTTT | CASSFGRRQGGDTQYF